This passage covers 5 T cell receptor beta chains from one sample sequenced in a study of blood T cell repertoires in COVID-19. The repertoire was sequenced with immunoSEQ multiplex PCR; TCRdb's copy has only in-frame clones and lacks some. Of approximately 210,000 clones listed, 88% are singletons. Sequenced input: peripheral blood. The receptors come from a human donor in a cohort sampled during active COVID-19.

The genes are TRBV11-3 and TRBJ2-7, with unresolved D. The CDR3 has 13 residues. Per the germline V gene, CDR1 is SGHNT and CDR2 is YENEEA. Trimming took off 5 bases at V and 2 bases at J, with 10 bases between the two ends. In DNA form, the CDR3 reads TGTGCCAGCAGCAGAGGCAGAACCTACGAGCAGTACTTC. It codes for CASSRGRTYEQYF.

This clone has just one count. This sequence joins TRBV5-5 and TRBJ1-1, with 7 bases matching TRBD1. This CDR3 spans 12 amino acids. V lost 3 bases to trimming and J lost 7 bases; unmatched junction nucleotides: 3. Germline loops: CDR1 SGHKS, CDR2 YYEKEE (reference sequence). Here the CDR3 DNA reads TGTGCCAGCAGCTGGACAGGAAATGAAGCTTTCTTT. Translating it yields CASSWTGNEAFF.

This clone was observed a single time. This chain links TRBV3-1 (or the pseudogene TRBV3-2) with TRBJ1-6, with 7 bases aligning to TRBD1. This CDR3 spans 15 amino acids. Germline V CDR1 and CDR2: LGHDT, YNNKEL (reference sequence). Trimming took 4 bases from V and 10 from J; bases not matched to a gene: 10. This chain's CDR3 is CASSRDSGRMSPLHF. The CDR3 DNA sequence: TGTGCCAGCAGCCGGGACAGTGGGAGAATGTCACCCCTCCACTTT.

V is TRBV20-1 and J is TRBJ2-1; maybe TRBD2 (6 bases). V was trimmed by 3 bases and J by 4 bases, leaving 16 bases between them. Per germline, CDR1 DFQATT and CDR2 SNEGSKA (reference sequence). The CDR3 extends over 15 amino acids. The CDR3 DNA sequence: TGCAGTGCTAGTTCTCCGGGACTTAGTTACAATGAGCAGTTCTTC. It encodes CSASSPGLSYNEQFF.

The rearrangement links TRBV6-2 or TRBV6-3 to TRBJ2-6, with 12 positions matching TRBD2. Germline CDR1 MNHEY, CDR2 SVGEGT. The CDR3 sequence is 18 residues long. V lost 6 bases and J lost 0; bases outside the gene matches: 6. The CDR3 nucleotides are TGTGCCAGCAGCCGCGGACTAGCGGGGAACTCTGGGGCCAACGTCCTGACTTTC. It codes for CASSRGLAGNSGANVLTF.